This T cell receptor beta chain stems from a study of Graves' ophthalmopathy and Graves' hyperthyroidism. RNA served as the template for amplifying TCR beta CDR3 regions. RT-PCR was first run with HTBI primers, then multiplex PCR in a second round. TCRdb ran MiXCR on the multiplex PCR reads and lists one entry per CDR3 protein. Of over a million distinct CDR3 sequences in the sample, approximately 35% were seen once. Findings and limits, study-wide: Forecasting of ophthalmopathy progression by the model achieved nearly 71% sensitivity and more than 72% specificity. Blood also carried most expanded thyroid clonotypes exceeding 0.001 frequency.

In its sample, this clonotype was seen many times. Its antigen is not identified. This CDR3 spans 14 amino acids. Between the trimmed V and J ends, which lost 1 base and 9 bases, there was a span of 18 bases. Germline V gene data show CDR1 as DFQATT and CDR2 as SNEGSKA (reference sequence). The V and J genes are TRBV20-1 and TRBJ2-5; D is possibly TRBD2 (7 bases). This TCR came from an adult man with Graves' hyperthyroidism. The sequenced sample consisted of peripheral blood or thyroid tissue (not recorded which). This CDR3 is CSARGAGAGAAQYF. The CDR3 nucleotides are TGCAGTGCTAGAGGTGCGGGGGCCGGCGCGGCCCAGTACTTC.